The next 15 T cell receptor beta chains were all read from a single sample in a study of cytomegalovirus exposure and HLA in healthy donors. The PCR was carried out with 60 Vbeta primers and 13 Jbeta primers. TCRdb's copy holds only in-frame clones and misses some; the assay was immunoSEQ multiplex PCR. Of under 150,000 clones listed, around 10% were seen once; the top ten hold 1.8%. The source material was PBMCs. These receptors originate from a male donor in good health and CMV-seronegative.

Only a few counts were recorded for this clone. The chain combines TRBV5-4 with TRBJ1-5; 7 bases map to TRBD1. The CDR3 totals 14 residues. CDR1 and CDR2 (germline): SGHNT, YYREEE (reference sequence). Trimming removed 2 bases from V and 2 bases from J; junction bases left unmatched: 1. For the CDR3, the DNA is TGTGCCAGCAGCTTAGGGGGCGGCAATCAGCCCCAGCATTTT. Its translation: CASSLGGGNQPQHF.

The rearrangement links TRBV29-1 to TRBJ1-2; 8 positions agree with TRBD1. CDR3 length equals 14 residues. The V gene's germline CDR1 is SQVTM and CDR2 ANQGSEA. Trimming took 4 bases from V and 4 from J; bases not matched to a gene: 8. CDR3 DNA: TGCAGCGTTGGACAGGGGAGAGTATTCTATGGCTACACCTTC. It is translated as CSVGQGRVFYGYTF.

This chain connects TRBV27 to TRBJ2-2; 13 positions agree with TRBD2. CDR1 is MNHEY, CDR2 SMNVEV, per germline (reference sequence). V shed 0 bases and J 3 bases; nucleotides not matched to a gene: 1. This CDR3 spans 17 amino acids. In DNA form, the CDR3 reads TGTGCCAGCAGTTTATCACTAGCGGGGGGGTACACCGGGGAGCTGTTTTTT. Its translation: CASSLSLAGGYTGELFF.

This sequence joins TRBV5-5 and TRBJ2-1; 10 nucleotides align to TRBD2. The CDR3 is 16 residues long. Germline lookup yields CDR1 SGHKS and CDR2 YYEKEE (reference sequence). Trimming removed 0 bases from V and 8 bases from J; junction bases left unmatched: 8. CDR3 bases: TGTGCCAGCAGCTTGGCCGGCCAGCGGGAGGGCCATGAGCAGTTCTTC. This encodes CASSLAGQREGHEQFF.

V and J are TRBV21-1 and TRBJ1-3; the listed D gene, TRBD1, was not tested against the DNA. TRBV21-1 is marked as a pseudogene. The CDR3 runs to 16 residues. The chain's CDR3 is CASLSWDTMDGNTIYF. CDR3 DNA sequence: TGTGCCAGCCTCTCCTGGGACACGATGGATGGAAACACCATATATTTT.

V gene TRBV6-1 combines with J gene TRBJ2-3; TRBD2 might be the D (5 bases). V was pared by 0 bases and J by 2 bases, with 9 bases between. The CDR3 has 15 amino acids. Per germline, CDR1 MNHNS and CDR2 SASEGT. The CDR3 protein is CASSEARTYTDTQYF. DNA for the CDR3: TGTGCCAGCAGTGAAGCCAGGACTTACACAGATACGCAGTATTTT.

This clone appeared a few times. The chain joins TRBV5-8 to TRBJ2-1, with D tentatively TRBD2 (5 bases). Trimming left V 1 base short and J 5 bases short, with 7 bases between. The CDR3 sequence is 13 residues long. The germline V gene encodes CDR1 SGHTS and CDR2 YDEGEE. CDR3 coding DNA: TGTGCCAGCAGCTTGTGGGGAGACAATGAGCAGTTCTTC. It translates to CASSLWGDNEQFF.

This clone showed up just a few times. V and J are TRBV28 and TRBJ1-1; D may be TRBD1 (5 bases). This CDR3 has 15 amino acids. Germline CDR1 and CDR2: MDHEN and SYDVKM. V lost 6 bases and J 8 bases, leaving 22 bases between the germline ends. CDR3 residues: CASRPVGGVLIEAFF. Written as DNA, the CDR3 is TGTGCCAGCAGGCCGGTGGGAGGGGTGTTAATCGAAGCTTTCTTT.

This chain links TRBV7-9 with TRBJ2-7; 15 bases are a match to TRBD2. The trim removed 5 bases at V and 12 bases at J, leaving 5 bases unmatched. This CDR3 spans 13 amino acids. Per germline, CDR1 SEHNR and CDR2 FQNEAQ (reference sequence). CDR3 DNA sequence: TGTGCCAGCAGCCAGTGGACTAGCGGGAGGGTGTACGTC. Amino acids: CASSQWTSGRVYV.

The J gene is TRBJ1-3, the V gene TRBV19; 9 bases map to TRBD1. The trim removed 8 bases at V and 4 bases at J, leaving 6 bases unmatched. The germline V gene encodes CDR1 LNHDA and CDR2 SQIVND (reference sequence). The CDR3 has 14 amino acids. In DNA, the CDR3 is TGTGCCAGTGCGGACAGGGGAGACGGAAACACCATATATTTT. This translates into CASADRGDGNTIYF.

This chain joins TRBV28 and TRBJ1-1; the match to TRBD1 covers 7 bases. The CDR3 extends over 14 amino acids. After removal of 7 bases from V and 1 base from J, the junction contained 6 bases not matched to a gene. CDR1 and CDR2 from the germline V gene are MDHEN and SYDVKM. CDR3 nucleotide sequence: TGTGCCAGCACCTCAGGGGGGTGGAACACTGAAGCTTTCTTT. It codes for CASTSGGWNTEAFF. The full variable domain, completed using reference TRBV28 and TRBJ1-1, is DVKVTQSSRYLVKRTGEKVFLECVQDMDHENMFWYRQDPGLGLRLIYFSYDVKMKEKGDIPEGYSVSREKKERFSLILESASTNQTSMYLCASTSGGWNTEAFFGQGTRLTVV.

V usage is TRBV28 and J usage is TRBJ2-3, with 9 bases identical to TRBD2. The V segment lost 11 bases and the J segment 3 bases; nucleotides outside the gene matches: 6. Germline V CDR1 and CDR2: MDHEN, SYDVKM. The CDR3 totals 13 residues. CDR3 sequence (DNA): TGTGCCGTCGCGGGAGGGGTTACAGATACGCAGTATTTT. Its protein is CAVAGGVTDTQYF. The full variable domain, in which reference TRBV28 and TRBJ2-3 provide the parts outside the CDR3, is DVKVTQSSRYLVKRTGEKVFLECVQDMDHENMFWYRQDPGLGLRLIYFSYDVKMKEKGDIPEGYSVSREKKERFSLILESASTNQTSMYLCAVAGGVTDTQYFGPGTRLTVL.

This clone was seen only a few times. The genes are TRBV6-4 and TRBJ2-1; unclear D gene. Per germline, CDR1 MRHNA and CDR2 SNTAGT. Trimming removed 4 bases at V and 4 bases at J, with 8 bases between. The length of the CDR3 is 13 residues. Written as DNA, the CDR3 is TGTGCCAGCAGTGTTAGTCAATACAATGAGCAGTTCTTC. This sequence encodes CASSVSQYNEQFF.

The CDR3 loop is CASSLGASGSREETQYF. CDR3 in DNA: TGTGCCAGCAGCTTAGGGGCTAGCGGGAGTCGGGAAGAGACCCAGTACTTC. This sequence joins TRBV11-2 and TRBJ2-5; 10 bases fit TRBD2. CDR1 and CDR2 from the germline V gene are SGHAT and FQNNGV. This CDR3 has 17 amino acids. With 1 base clipped from V and 3 bases from J, the junction kept 8 bases outside the gene matches. The full variable domain, completed using reference TRBV11-2 and TRBJ2-5, is EAGVAQSPRYKIIEKRQSVAFWCNPISGHATLYWYQQILGQGPKLLIQFQNNGVVDDSQLPKDRFSAERLKGVDSTLKIQPAKLEDSAVYLCASSLGASGSREETQYFGPGTRLLVL.

This rearrangement joins TRBV5-6 to TRBJ2-1; TRBD2 matches 10 bases. The V gene end was trimmed by 0 bases and the J gene end by 10 bases; junction bases not matched to a gene: 7. CDR3 length: 15 residues. The germline CDR1 and CDR2 sequences are SGHDT and YYEEEE. The CDR3 DNA is TGTGCCAGCAGCTTGGATCTAGCGGGAGAAGAGGAGCAGTTCTTC. Protein: CASSLDLAGEEEQFF.